The rows below give T cell receptor beta chains drawn from one sample of a study of cytomegalovirus exposure and HLA in healthy donors. Sequencing used immunoSEQ multiplex PCR; TCRdb keeps in-frame clones, though not all of them. The sample consists of about 190,000 clones, roughly 82% of them appearing once. Sequenced material: PBMCs. The receptors come from a woman aged 45-60 years in good health and CMV-seropositive. Both conserved end residues are part of each CDR3. A D gene is named only where the DNA matches it firmly. Part of the rows lack a size; the others show once, few, many or a class for expanded clones.

d_gene	v_gene	j_gene	abundance	CDR3aa	CDR3nt
NA	TRBV10-1	TRBJ2-5	NA	CASSESRDGTQYF	TGCGCCAGCAGTGAATCCCGGGATGGGACCCAGTACTTC
TRBD1	TRBV2	TRBJ1-1	NA	CASIQTGGLTEAFF	TGTGCCAGCATCCAGACAGGGGGACTCACTGAAGCTTTCTTT
TRBD2	TRBV6-1	TRBJ2-5	NA	CASSASGGAGETQYF	TGTGCCAGCAGTGCTAGCGGGGGGGCCGGGGAGACCCAGTACTTC
TRBD2	TRBV6-5	TRBJ2-1	NA	CASSYSIAGGRQFF	TGTGCCAGCAGTTACTCGATAGCGGGGGGTCGGCAGTTCTTC
TRBD2	TRBV9	TRBJ2-1	NA	CASSVGGGARNEQFF	TGTGCCAGCAGCGTGGGCGGGGGGGCCCGAAATGAGCAGTTCTTC
TRBD2	TRBV27	TRBJ2-1	NA	CASSPIRGGGYNEQFF	TGTGCCAGCAGTCCCATCCGGGGGGGCGGCTACAATGAGCAGTTCTTC
TRBD2	TRBV19	TRBJ2-7	NA	CASSSPLNPGLAGGRSYEQYF	TGTGCCAGTAGTAGCCCCCTTAACCCGGGACTAGCGGGGGGACGGAGCTACGAGCAGTACTTC
TRBD2	TRBV6-1	TRBJ2-7	NA	CASSNGGAFYEQYF	TGTGCCAGCAGCAACGGGGGGGCTTTTTACGAGCAGTACTTC
TRBD1	TRBV28	TRBJ1-2	NA	CASSLVRQGAGGGYTF	TGTGCCAGCAGTTTGGTACGACAGGGGGCTGGAGGTGGCTACACCTTC
TRBD1	TRBV5-1	TRBJ1-2	NA	CASSPTGVNYGYTF	TGTGCCAGCAGCCCGACAGGGGTTAACTATGGCTACACCTTC
NA	TRBV19	TRBJ2-7	few	CASSLTELSYEQYF	TGTGCCAGTAGCCTGACAGAGCTCTCCTACGAGCAGTACTTC
TRBD1	TRBV19	TRBJ1-4	NA	CASRGDRGFSANEKLFF	TGTGCCAGCAGAGGGGACAGGGGCTTCTCGGCTAATGAAAAACTGTTTTTT
NA	TRBV7-2	TRBJ1-3	NA	CASSSGSVGNTIYF	TGTGCCAGCAGCTCCGGGTCGGTTGGAAACACCATATATTTT
NA	TRBV4-2	TRBJ2-3	NA	CASSQGAASSSDTQYF	TGTGCCAGCAGCCAAGGGGCAGCCTCTTCTTCAGATACGCAGTATTTT
NA	TRBV10-3	TRBJ1-5	NA	CAIGRGGGQPQHF	TGTGCCATCGGTAGGGGGGGAGGACAGCCCCAGCATTTT